This T cell receptor (beta chain) was observed in a study of OX40 agonist ivuxolimab in advanced cancers. Turning to the overall study: Ivuxolimab was a fully human IgG2 agonistic monoclonal antibody targeting the costimulatory receptor OX40 (CD134). Intravenous ivuxolimab was administered to patients every 2 weeks at six dose levels: 0.01, 0.1, 0.3, 1.5, 3 and 10 mg/kg. Of the roughly 50 dose-escalation patients, hepatocellular carcinoma was present in about 19, melanoma in roughly 15, renal cell carcinoma in 9 and head and neck cancer in 9. In the dose-escalation cohort, around four fifths of patients were male, and the mean age was 60 years with a range of roughly 20 to 85. Prior anti-PD-1, anti-PD-L1 or anti-CTLA-4 therapy was permitted, and about two fifths of dose-escalation patients had received checkpoint inhibitors. Partial responses were achieved by three dose-escalation patients, of whom one had hepatocellular carcinoma and two had cutaneous melanoma. Peripheral TCRbeta sequencing aimed to test whether ivuxolimab altered TCR sequence diversity and caused clonal T-cell expansion. The paper covers the monotherapy dose-escalation part of the phase I ivuxolimab trial, which included N ≈ 52 patients. On the study overall, not on this receptor specifically: At doses of 0.1 to 3.0 mg/kg, clonal expansion of both CD4+ and CD8+ blood T cells was observed from baseline to week 6. The antigen specificity of the peripheral T cells that underwent clonal expansion was not determined. After ivuxolimab, CD8+ T cells had more expanded clones than CD4+ T cells on average. Low levels of normalized T-cell clonal expansion were also seen in some patients who did not respond. In the 0.1-3.0 mg/kg groups, partial responders were among the patients with the lowest normalized peripheral clonal expansion, particularly in CD8+ T cells.

The trial excluded patients who had a history of autoimmune disease or who were on systemic immunosuppression. Peripheral blood for TCR sequencing was collected from all dose cohorts at baseline, on cycle 4 day 1, and on cycle 7 day 1. Samples came from an open-label, multicenter, first-in-human phase I dose-escalation trial of ivuxolimab. Adults with locally advanced or metastatic melanoma, renal cell, hepatocellular, or head and neck squamous cell carcinoma were enrolled in the trial. Before TCR sequencing, CD4+ T cells and CD8+ T cells from peripheral blood were sorted into separate populations. As concerns this clone: The specificity of this receptor is unknown. No per-base quality is available; no much larger clone lies one base away.

The germline V gene (reference sequence) provides CDR1 SEHNR and CDR2 FQNEAQ. The junction carries 10 bases between V and J, which are trimmed by 1 base and 2 bases respectively. The CDR3 numbers 15 residues from cysteine through phenylalanine. Of the read, only the CDR3 DNA is kept; its 45 bases are in frame from base 1. For sequencing of the TCRbeta CDR3 region, genomic DNA was extracted from the sorted cells. TCRbeta CDR3 regions were sequenced using the immunoSEQ Assay. TCRdb retrieved this table from immuneACCESS and kept in-frame rearrangements only. Not all clones are present; in checked studies, unresolved V genes account for under half, and no reason is known for the remainder. This sample is represented by tens of thousands of clones; about 87% of them were singletons. The ten largest clones take up roughly 0.51% of the sample.

In this chain, TRBV7-9 is recombined with TRBJ2-3, and TRBD2 may be the D gene, going by 5 matching bases. The origin of this receptor is an adult with an advanced solid tumor such as melanoma, head and neck, liver or kidney cancer. Here the sequenced sample was CD4+ or CD8+ T cells sorted from blood, taken in a trial of the OX40 agonist ivuxolimab. This receptor carries the CDR3 CASSLGGSATDTQYF. The nucleotides read TGTGCCAGCAGCTTAGGTGGGAGTGCCACAGATACGCAGTATTTT.